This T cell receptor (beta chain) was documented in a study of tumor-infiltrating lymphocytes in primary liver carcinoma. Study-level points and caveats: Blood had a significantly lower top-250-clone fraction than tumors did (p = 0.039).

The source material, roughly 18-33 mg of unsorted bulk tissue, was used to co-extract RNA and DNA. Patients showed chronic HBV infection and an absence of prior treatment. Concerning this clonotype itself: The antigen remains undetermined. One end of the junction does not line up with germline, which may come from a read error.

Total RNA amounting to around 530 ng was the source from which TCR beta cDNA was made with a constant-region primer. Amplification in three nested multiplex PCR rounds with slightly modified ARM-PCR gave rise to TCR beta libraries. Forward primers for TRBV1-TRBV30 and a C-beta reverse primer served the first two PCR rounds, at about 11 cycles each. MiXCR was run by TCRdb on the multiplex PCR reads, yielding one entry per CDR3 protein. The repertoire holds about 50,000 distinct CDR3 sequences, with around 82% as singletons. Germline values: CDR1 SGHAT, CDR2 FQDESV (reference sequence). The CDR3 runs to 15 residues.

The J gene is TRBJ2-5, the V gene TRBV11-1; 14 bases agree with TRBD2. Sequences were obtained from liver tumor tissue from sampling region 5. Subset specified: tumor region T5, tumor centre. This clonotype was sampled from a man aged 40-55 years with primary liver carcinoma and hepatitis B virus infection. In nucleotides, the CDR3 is TGTGTCAGCACCCTAACGGGACTAGCGGGAGAGACCCAGCACTTC. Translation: CVSTLTGLAGETQHF.